Following are 4 T cell receptor beta chains from one sample sequenced in a study of T cell repertoires in aging, cancer and after chemotherapy (dated by TCRdb to between 2018 and 2021). TCRdb records Illumina MiSeq as the sequencer. Using a mixed TRB-A/B primer pool, multiplex touch-down PCR amplified rearranged TRB sequences covering the V, D and J segments. Starting from the raw public reads, TCRdb applied fastp trimming at Q25, assembled clones with MiXCR and retained in-frame beta chains. Entries that share a CDR3 protein sequence are merged under the most common genes and DNA. For this sample there are 400 to 450 distinct CDR3 sequences; under 50% appear just once. Of the sample, less than 40% is held by the ten largest clones. TCR beta rearrangements were amplified from genomic DNA extracted from peripheral blood rather than from sorted cells or RNA. The specimen sequenced was blood. All receptors derive from a human donor with a blood cancer.

This clonotype qualifies as large. This chain joins TRBV13 and TRBJ2-7; D is perhaps TRBD2 (7 bases). The CDR3 runs to 16 residues. Trimming shortened V by 1 base and J by 3 bases, and 16 bases separated the two germline ends. Per germline, CDR1 PRHDT and CDR2 FYEKMQ (reference sequence). In nucleotides, the CDR3 is TGTGCCAGCAGCTTAGTAGGGGGGGTTGGGGGCTACGAGCAGTACTTC. It yields the protein CASSLVGGVGGYEQYF.

The rearrangement links TRBV9 to TRBJ2-7; 10 bases line up with TRBD2. Germline values: CDR1 SGDLS, CDR2 YYNGEE. V shed 0 bases, J shed 4 bases, and the junction held 7 bases outside the gene matches. The CDR3 loop spans 16 amino acids. Here the CDR3 reads CASSVAASGGAYEQYF. The CDR3 nucleotides read TGTGCCAGCAGCGTAGCTGCGAGCGGGGGGGCGTACGAGCAGTACTTC.

This clonotype was seen only a few times. Since a much larger clone is just one base distant, this may be a read error. This chain joins TRBV7-3 and TRBJ2-1, with D unresolved. This CDR3 spans 15 amino acids. Germline CDR1 SGHTA, CDR2 FQGTGA. Trimming took off 2 bases at V and 0 bases at J, with 8 bases between the two ends. This CDR3 reads CASSLATSSYNEQFF. CDR3 DNA sequence: TGTGCCAGCAGCTTAGCGACCAGCTCCTACAATGAGCAGTTCTTC. The whole variable domain, remainder taken from reference TRBV7-3 and TRBJ2-1, is GAGVSQTPSNKVTEKGKYVELRCDPISGHTALYWYRQSLGQGPEFLIYFQGTGAADDSGLPNDRFFAVRPEGSVSTLKIQRTERGDSAVYLCASSLATSSYNEQFFGPGTRLTVL.

The chain is built from TRBV5-4 and TRBJ2-3; 9 bases fit TRBD2. Germline lookup yields CDR1 SGHNT and CDR2 YYREEE (reference sequence). Trimming took 0 bases from V and 0 from J; bases not matched to a gene: 11. This CDR3 has 19 amino acids. The CDR3 DNA follows: TGTGCCAGCAGCTTGGGTGGGCTGAGGCGGGGGGGAAGCACAGATACGCAGTATTTT. Translated: CASSLGGLRRGGSTDTQYF.